Following are 9 T cell receptor beta chains from one sample sequenced in a study of cytomegalovirus exposure and HLA in healthy donors. It was with 60 Vbeta and 13 Jbeta primers that the PCR ran. TCRdb's copy holds only in-frame clones and misses some; the assay was immunoSEQ multiplex PCR. The sample lists roughly 120,000 clones, 74% occurring once. The source material was PBMCs. The receptors come from a woman aged 45 to 65 in good health and CMV-seropositive.

The gene calls are TRBV11-1 and TRBJ2-1, with 13 positions matching TRBD2. Germline CDR1 is SGHAT and CDR2 is FQDESV (reference sequence). CDR3 size: 15 residues. Trimming at V came to 5 bases and at J to 15 bases, leaving 13 bases not matched to a gene. CDR3 DNA sequence: TGTGCCAGCAGCCATTCCCCACTAGCGGGAGGGTCTACGTTCTTC. This translates into CASSHSPLAGGSTFF.

The rearrangement links TRBV7-9 to TRBJ1-3; D possibly corresponds to TRBD1 (6 bases). The CDR3 spans 15 residues. The germline V gene encodes CDR1 SEHNR and CDR2 FQNEAQ (reference sequence). V gave up 3 bases and J gave up 1 base, with 10 bases separating them. The CDR3 region is CASSFRRGSGNTIYF. The CDR3 DNA is TGTGCCAGCAGCTTTCGTAGGGGGTCTGGAAACACCATATATTTT.

This clone appeared a single time. The rearrangement uses TRBV5-1 and TRBJ2-1; a weak D match, TRBD2 (5 bases). V lost 4 bases, J lost 5 bases, and 16 bases lay in between. Germline assignment: CDR1 SGHRS and CDR2 YFSETQ. This CDR3 is 15 amino acids long. CDR3 region: CASSLETGLHNEQFF. CDR3 DNA sequence: TGCGCCAGCAGCCTGGAAACTGGACTGCACAATGAGCAGTTCTTC.

The rearrangement links TRBV11-2 to TRBJ1-1; D not resolved. V was cut by 2 bases and J by 5 bases, with 12 bases left in between. Germline CDR1 SGHAT, CDR2 FQNNGV. This CDR3 is 14 amino acids long. CDR3 coding DNA: TGTGCCAGCAGCTTATTCGGGGTCGTGACTGAAGCTTTCTTT. Amino acids: CASSLFGVVTEAFF.

The V gene is TRBV18, the J gene TRBJ1-1; the match to TRBD1 covers 8 bases. Germline V gives CDR1 KGHSH, CDR2 LQKENI. V trimming: 2 bases; J trimming: 6 bases; junction bases outside the gene matches: 8. The CDR3 length is 15 residues. This CDR3 is CASSPTGTGTSEAFF. Written as DNA, the CDR3 is TGTGCCAGCTCACCAACCGGGACAGGAACTTCTGAAGCTTTCTTT. Based on the CDR3 plus reference TRBV18 and TRBJ1-1, the full variable domain is NAGVMQNPRHLVRRRGQEARLRCSPMKGHSHVYWYRQLPEEGLKFMVYLQKENIIDESGMPKERFSAEFPKEGPSILRIQQVVRGDSAAYFCASSPTGTGTSEAFFGQGTRLTVV.

The rearrangement uses TRBV18 and TRBJ1-1; D might be TRBD1 (5 bases). The CDR3 loop spans 18 amino acids. V was clipped by 3 bases and J by 2 bases, with 22 bases between them. Germline CDR1 is KGHSH and CDR2 is LQKENI. Here the CDR3 DNA reads TGTGCCAGCTCACCCCCCAACAGGAGGGTAAGAACAAACACTGAAGCTTTCTTT. Its translation: CASSPPNRRVRTNTEAFF.

The rearrangement links TRBV7-9 to TRBJ1-1; D remains unclear. Germline V gene sequence: CDR1 SEHNR, CDR2 FQNEAQ (reference sequence). The CDR3 has 11 residues. V dropped 4 bases and J dropped 3 bases, with 3 bases sitting between them. The CDR3 coding sequence is TGTGCCAGCAGCTCCTACACTGAAGCTTTCTTT. As protein: CASSSYTEAFF.

The chain uses TRBV14 and TRBJ1-2; 8 bases are a match to TRBD1. Germline V gene data show CDR1 as SGHDN and CDR2 as FVKESK. The trim removed 0 bases at V and 7 bases at J, leaving 4 bases unmatched. The CDR3 covers 14 residues. In DNA, the CDR3 is TGTGCCAGCAGCCAAGATTGGACAGGGAGTGGCTACACCTTC. The encoded protein is CASSQDWTGSGYTF.

This chain connects TRBV6-6 to TRBJ1-4, with D possibly matching TRBD1 (6 bases). Germline V gene data show CDR1 as MNHNY and CDR2 as SVGAGI (reference sequence). V was trimmed by 4 bases and J by 8 bases, leaving 20 bases between them. The CDR3 is made up of 16 amino acids. CDR3 loop: CASSSLDRRYIEKLFF. Here the CDR3 DNA reads TGTGCCAGCAGTTCACTAGACAGGCGATACATCGAAAAACTGTTTTTT.